A few counts support the clone carrying this TCR beta chain. Its antigen is undetermined. These data belong to a study of a mutant IDH1 vaccine in newly diagnosed glioma. Profiled with immunoSEQ multiplex PCR; TCRdb holds only in-frame clones, not every one. The sample carries roughly 54,000 clones, less than 90% recorded once. Regarding time point: week 35, safety follow-up. All doses held 300 ug of mutant IDH1 20-mer peptide, with topical imiquimod. CDR3 length: 15 amino acids. Trimming left V 3 bases short and J 1 base short, with 10 bases between. The V gene's germline CDR1 is MRHNA and CDR2 SNTAGT. Whole-study results and caveats: The authors found pseudoprogression apparently unrelated to changes in top peripheral T cell clonotypes.

The sample was PBMCs, taken from a glioma patient whose treatment included an IDH1 peptide vaccine. The chain joins TRBV6-4 to TRBJ2-1; possible D gene TRBD2, 5 bases. This clonotype was obtained from a woman younger than 30 with glioma. CDR3: CASSELSGSYNEQFF. The CDR3 DNA follows: TGTGCCAGCAGTGAGTTAAGCGGATCCTACAATGAGCAGTTCTTC.